This T cell receptor beta chain was profiled in a study of cytomegalovirus exposure and HLA in healthy donors. At the level of the study: Later analysis reported that the roughly 120 validation repertoires shared the platform of the 500 to 750 first-cohort repertoires.

Regarding the study as a whole: A few of the chains that were CMV-associated were confirmed in vitro to be specific for CMV antigens.

With 2 bases removed from V and 3 bases from J, the gap between germline ends came to 11 bases. The length of the CDR3 is 14 residues. Germline V CDR1 and CDR2: SGHTA, FQGNSA. With respect to this clone: The antigen is unknown.

Data came from immunoSEQ multiplex PCR; TCRdb stores just in-frame clones and leaves some out. The sample yields about 58,000 clones, more than 75% seen once. V usage is TRBV7-2 and J usage is TRBJ2-7; a weak D match, TRBD1 (5 bases). The receptor comes from a young man in good health and CMV-seronegative. The sample consisted of PBMCs. CDR3 bases: TGTGCCAGCAGCTTAACGACAGCTCGCTACGAGCAGTACTTC. It translates to CASSLTTARYEQYF.